This T cell receptor (beta chain) emerged from a study of shared clonotypes between healthy human individuals. This clone has a single count. What it binds is unknown. The germline V gene has CDR1 SQVTM and CDR2 ANQGSEA. Trimming cost V 6 bases and J 2 bases, with 20 bases left between them. This CDR3 comprises 15 residues. Naive CD8 cells were CD45RO-negative, positively selected for CCR7, excluding terminally differentiated effector memory CD45RA+ cells. Points from the study as a whole: Sorted-subset samples were not fully sequenced, rarefaction indicated. Sampling covered nothing but blood. Tissue TCR repertoires likely differ from those found in blood. In contrast to clonotypes shared by all four donors, non-shared clonotypes had lower generation probabilities.

Libraries were prepared by immunoSEQ multiplex PCR; TCRdb keeps only in-frame clonotypes and omits some of them. The sample gives about 2.1 million clones, around 93% of which show up once; 1.5% to 2% is in the top ten. This chain joins TRBV29-1 and TRBJ2-7, with D unclear. The source material was naive CD8+ T cells from PBMCs. The source of this sequence is a man aged 18 to 29 in good health. Some clones in this sample may be carry-over from other donors' samples. CDR3 amino acids: CSVQVGSSGAYEQYF. The CDR3 DNA reads as TGCAGCGTCCAGGTAGGCAGCTCAGGAGCCTACGAGCAGTACTTC.